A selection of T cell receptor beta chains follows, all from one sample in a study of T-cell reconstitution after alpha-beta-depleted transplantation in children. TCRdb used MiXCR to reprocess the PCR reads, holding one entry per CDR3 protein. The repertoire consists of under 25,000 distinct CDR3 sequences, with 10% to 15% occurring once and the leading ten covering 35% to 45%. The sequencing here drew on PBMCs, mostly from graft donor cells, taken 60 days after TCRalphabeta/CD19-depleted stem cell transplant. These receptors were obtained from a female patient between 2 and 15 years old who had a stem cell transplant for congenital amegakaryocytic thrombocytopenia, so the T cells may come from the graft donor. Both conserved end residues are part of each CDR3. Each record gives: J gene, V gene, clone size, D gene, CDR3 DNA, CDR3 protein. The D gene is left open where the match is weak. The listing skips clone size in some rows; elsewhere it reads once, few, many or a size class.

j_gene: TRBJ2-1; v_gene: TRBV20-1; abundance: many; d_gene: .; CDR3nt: TGCAGTGCTAGAGATCTAGGGGGGCCCTCCTACAATGAGCAGTTCTTC; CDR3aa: CSARDLGGPSYNEQFF
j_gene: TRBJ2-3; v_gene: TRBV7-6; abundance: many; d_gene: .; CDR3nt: TGTGCCAGCAGCTTAGGGTCCAGTAATACGCAGTATTTT; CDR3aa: CASSLGSSNTQYF
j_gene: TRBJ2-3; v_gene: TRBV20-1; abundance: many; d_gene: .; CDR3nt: TGCAGTGCTAGCCCCCCACTGCCACTCCCAGATACGCAGTATTTT; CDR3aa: CSASPPLPLPDTQYF
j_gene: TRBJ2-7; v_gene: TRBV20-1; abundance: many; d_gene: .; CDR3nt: TGCAGTGCTCCGGCGAGCACCCTACGAACCCGTGACCTACGGGAGCAGTACTTC; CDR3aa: CSAPASTLRTRDLREQYF
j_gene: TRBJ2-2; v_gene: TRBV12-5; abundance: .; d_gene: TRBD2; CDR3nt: TGTGCTAGTGGCCCCTGGGCTAGCGGAAACACCGGGGAGCTGTTTTTT; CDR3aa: CASGPWASGNTGELFF
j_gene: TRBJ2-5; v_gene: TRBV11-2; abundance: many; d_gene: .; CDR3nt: TGTGCCAGCAGCTTATCGAGAGAGACCCAGTACTTC; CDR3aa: CASSLSRETQYF
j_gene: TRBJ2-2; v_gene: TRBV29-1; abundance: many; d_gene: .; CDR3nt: TGCAGCGCGGAGGCGGGGAACACCGGGGAGCTGTTTTTT; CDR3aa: CSAEAGNTGELFF
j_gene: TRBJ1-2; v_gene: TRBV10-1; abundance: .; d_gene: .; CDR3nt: TGCGCCAGCAGTCCGGGACGGAACTATGGCTACACCTTC; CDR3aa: CASSPGRNYGYTF
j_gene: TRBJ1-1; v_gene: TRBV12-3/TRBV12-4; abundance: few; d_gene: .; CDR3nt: TGTGCCAGCAGCTCCTACGGGTTGAACACTGAAGCTTTCTTT; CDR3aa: CASSSYGLNTEAFF
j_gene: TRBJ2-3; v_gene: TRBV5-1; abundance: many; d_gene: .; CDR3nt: TGCGCCAGCAGGCCCTCGGTAGCTAGCACAGATACGCAGTATTTT; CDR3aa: CASRPSVASTDTQYF
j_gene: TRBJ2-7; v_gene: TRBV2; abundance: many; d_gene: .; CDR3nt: TGTGCCAGCAGCGCCATATGGGACAACTACGAGCAGTACTTC; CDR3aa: CASSAIWDNYEQYF
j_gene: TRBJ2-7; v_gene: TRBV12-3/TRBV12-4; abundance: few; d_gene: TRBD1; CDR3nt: TGTGCCAGCAGTTTACGCGGGACAGGGGGCAACGAGCAGTACTTC; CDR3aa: CASSLRGTGGNEQYF
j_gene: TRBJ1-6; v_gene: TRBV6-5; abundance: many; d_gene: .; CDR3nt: TGTGCCAGCAGTTATGCCCGCAATAATTCACCCCTCCACTTT; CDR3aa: CASSYARNNSPLHF
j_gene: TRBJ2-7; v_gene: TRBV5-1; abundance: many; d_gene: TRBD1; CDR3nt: TGCGCCAGCAGCCCGCCGGGACAGTACTACGAGCAGTACTTC; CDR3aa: CASSPPGQYYEQYF
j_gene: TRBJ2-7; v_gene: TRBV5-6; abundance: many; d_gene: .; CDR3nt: TGTGCCAGCAGCTTGGATAGGAGGTTAAGACGCTACGAGCAGTACTTC; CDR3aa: CASSLDRRLRRYEQYF
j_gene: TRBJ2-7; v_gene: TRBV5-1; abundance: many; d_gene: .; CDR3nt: TGCGCCAGCAGCTTGGGAGCGGGCCACACCTACGAGCAGTACTTC; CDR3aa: CASSLGAGHTYEQYF
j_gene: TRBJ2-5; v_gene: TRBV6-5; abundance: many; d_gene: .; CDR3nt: TGTGCCAGCAGTTACTCAAGGGGCGTCCAAGAGACCCAGTACTTC; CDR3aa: CASSYSRGVQETQYF
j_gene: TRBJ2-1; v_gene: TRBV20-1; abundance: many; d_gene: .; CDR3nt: TGCAGTGCTAGAGACAAGGGGGGGGTTGACTACAATGAGCAGTTCTTC; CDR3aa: CSARDKGGVDYNEQFF
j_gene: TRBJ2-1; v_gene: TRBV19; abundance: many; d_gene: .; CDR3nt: TGTGCCAGTAGTAAAAGAGGGGATGAGCAGTTCTTC; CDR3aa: CASSKRGDEQFF
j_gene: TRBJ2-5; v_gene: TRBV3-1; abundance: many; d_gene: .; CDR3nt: TGTGCCAGCAGCCAAGACAGGGAAGAGACCCAGTACTTC; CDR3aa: CASSQDREETQYF
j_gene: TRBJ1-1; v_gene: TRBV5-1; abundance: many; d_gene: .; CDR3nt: TGCGCCAGCAGCGGGGAGGCGAACACTGAAGCTTTCTTT; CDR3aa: CASSGEANTEAFF
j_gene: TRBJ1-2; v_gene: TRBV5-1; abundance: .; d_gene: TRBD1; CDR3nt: TGCGCCAGTGGAGACAGGGAACTTCCTTGGTATGGCTACACCTTC; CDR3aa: CASGDRELPWYGYTF
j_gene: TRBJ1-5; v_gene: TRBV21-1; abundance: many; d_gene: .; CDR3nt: TGTGCCAGCAGCAAAGCGGCGGGGGGCGCGGGCAATCAGCCCCAGCATTTT; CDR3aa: CASSKAAGGAGNQPQHF
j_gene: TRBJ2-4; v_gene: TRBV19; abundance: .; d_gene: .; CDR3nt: TGTGCCAGTAGTATGGGTGGAGCCAAAAACATTCAGTACTTC; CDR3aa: CASSMGGAKNIQYF
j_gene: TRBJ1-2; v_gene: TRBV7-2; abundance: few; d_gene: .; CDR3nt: TGTGCCAGCAGTACTACGAGGGGGGCGGTGGCTGGCTACACCTTC; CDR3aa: CASSTTRGAVAGYTF
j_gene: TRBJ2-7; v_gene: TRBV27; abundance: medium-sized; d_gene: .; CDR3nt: TGCCAAGTCAGGGGAGGGTCCTCCTACGAGCAGTACTTC; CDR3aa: CQVRGGSSYEQYF
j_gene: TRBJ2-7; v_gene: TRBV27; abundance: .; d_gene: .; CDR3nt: TGTGCCAGCAGTTCCCGGACGTACGACCTCTCCTACGAGCAGTACTTC; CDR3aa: CASSSRTYDLSYEQYF
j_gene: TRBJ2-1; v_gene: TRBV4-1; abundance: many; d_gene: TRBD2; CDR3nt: TGCGCCAGCAGCCAAGCCCCAGCGGGAGGCCAGGGTGAGCAGTTCTTC; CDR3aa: CASSQAPAGGQGEQFF
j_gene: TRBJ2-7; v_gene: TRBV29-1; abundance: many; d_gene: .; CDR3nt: TGCAGCGTTGGAGATGGCAGGACAGCCTACGAGCAGTACTTC; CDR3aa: CSVGDGRTAYEQYF
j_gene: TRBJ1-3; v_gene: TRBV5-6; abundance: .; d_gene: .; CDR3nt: TGTGCCAGCAGGGACCGGAGCTCTGGAAACACCATATATTTT; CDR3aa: CASRDRSSGNTIYF
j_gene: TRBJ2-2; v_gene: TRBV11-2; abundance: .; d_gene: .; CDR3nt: TGTGCCAGCATATCAAATTCGTGGCTAGCGAGCTACACCGGGGAGCTGTTTTTT; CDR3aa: CASISNSWLASYTGELFF
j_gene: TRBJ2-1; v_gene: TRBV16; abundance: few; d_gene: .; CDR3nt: TGTGCCAGCAGCCAACTTATCATGAATGAGCAGTTCTTC; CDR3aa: CASSQLIMNEQFF
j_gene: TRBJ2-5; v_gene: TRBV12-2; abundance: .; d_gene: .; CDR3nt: TGTGCAAGTCGCTTAGTAGACTCGGGGGAGACCCAGTACTTC; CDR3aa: CASRLVDSGETQYF
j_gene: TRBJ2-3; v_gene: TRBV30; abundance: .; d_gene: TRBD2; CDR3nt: TGTGCCTGGAGGGATCTAGCGGGAGATTGGACAGATACGCAGTATTTT; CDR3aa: CAWRDLAGDWTDTQYF
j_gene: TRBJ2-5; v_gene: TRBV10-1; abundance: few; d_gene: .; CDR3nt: TGCGCCAGCAGTGCCCAGTCCCGGGCGACCCAGTACTTC; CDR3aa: CASSAQSRATQYF
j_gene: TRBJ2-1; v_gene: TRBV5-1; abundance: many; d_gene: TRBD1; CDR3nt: TGCGCCAGCACCCTACTCCGGACAGGTCACAATGAGCAGTTCTTC; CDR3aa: CASTLLRTGHNEQFF
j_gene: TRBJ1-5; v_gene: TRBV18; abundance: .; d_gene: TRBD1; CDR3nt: TGTGCCAGCTCAGCCACAGGGGGCGAACAGCCCCAGCATTTT; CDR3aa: CASSATGGEQPQHF
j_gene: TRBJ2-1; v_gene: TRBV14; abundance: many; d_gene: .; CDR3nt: TGTGCCAGCAGCCAAGGGGAAGGGCGGGACGACATGGGTTCCTACAATGAGCAGTTCTTC; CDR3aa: CASSQGEGRDDMGSYNEQFF
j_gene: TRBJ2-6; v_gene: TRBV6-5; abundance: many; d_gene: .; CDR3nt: TGTGCCAGCAGCCGTGTATGGCATTTCAAGGGGGGGGCCAACGTCCTGACTTTC; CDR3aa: CASSRVWHFKGGANVLTF
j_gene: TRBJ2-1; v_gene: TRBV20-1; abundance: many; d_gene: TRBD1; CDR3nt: TGCAGTGCTAGAGACCTATGGACAGGGGGGGTAAGCTCCTACAATGAGCAGTTCTTC; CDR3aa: CSARDLWTGGVSSYNEQFF
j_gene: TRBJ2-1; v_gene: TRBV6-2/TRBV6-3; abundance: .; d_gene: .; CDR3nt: TGTGCCAGCAACCAGGGAACTACTTACAATGAGCAGTTCTTC; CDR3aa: CASNQGTTYNEQFF
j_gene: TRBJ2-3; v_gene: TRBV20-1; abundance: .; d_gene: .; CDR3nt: TGCAGTGCTAGGTTTCCTCGGGCTGGGGTTTCAGATACGCAGTATTTT; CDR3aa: CSARFPRAGVSDTQYF
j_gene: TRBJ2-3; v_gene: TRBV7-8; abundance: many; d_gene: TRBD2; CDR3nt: TGTGCCAGCAGCGGGGTAGCGGGTGGTAGCACAGATACGCAGTATTTT; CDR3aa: CASSGVAGGSTDTQYF
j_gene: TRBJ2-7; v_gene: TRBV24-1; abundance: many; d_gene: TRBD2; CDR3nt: TGTGCCACCAGTGATTTGCAAAGCTCCGGTTTGGCGGGAGACCCCTACGAGCAGTACTTC; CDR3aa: CATSDLQSSGLAGDPYEQYF
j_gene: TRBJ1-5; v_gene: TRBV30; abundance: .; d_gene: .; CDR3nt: TGTGCCTGGAATAGGGAGCCTCATCAGCCCCAGCATTTT; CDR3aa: CAWNREPHQPQHF
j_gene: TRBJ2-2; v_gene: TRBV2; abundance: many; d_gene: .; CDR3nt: TGTGCCAGCAGCCGAACTAGGACGAACACCGGGGAGCTGTTTTTT; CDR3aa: CASSRTRTNTGELFF
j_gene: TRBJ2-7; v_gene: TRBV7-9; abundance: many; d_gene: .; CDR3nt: TGTGCCAGCAGCTTGGGGGGACCGGGACAGCCCTACGAGCAGTACTTC; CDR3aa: CASSLGGPGQPYEQYF
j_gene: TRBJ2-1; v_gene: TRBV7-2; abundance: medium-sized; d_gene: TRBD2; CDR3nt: TGTGCCAGCAGCTGGGGTGTGGCGGGAGGGTCCTTCGATGAGCAGTTCTTC; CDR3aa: CASSWGVAGGSFDEQFF
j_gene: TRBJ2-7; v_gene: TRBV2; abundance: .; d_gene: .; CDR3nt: TGTGCCAGCAGAGTCTACCTCTACGAGCAGTACTTC; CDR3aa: CASRVYLYEQYF
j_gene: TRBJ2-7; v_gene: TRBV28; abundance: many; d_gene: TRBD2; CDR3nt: TGTGCCAGCAGACGGACTAGCGGGAGAGGTGAGCAGTACTTC; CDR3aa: CASRRTSGRGEQYF
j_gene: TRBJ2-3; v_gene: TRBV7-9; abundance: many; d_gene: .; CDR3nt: TGTGCCAGCAGCTCCAACTTGGATCCGAGCACAGATACGCAGTATTTT; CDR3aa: CASSSNLDPSTDTQYF
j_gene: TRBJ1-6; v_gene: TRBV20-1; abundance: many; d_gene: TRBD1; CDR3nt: TGCAGTGCTAGAGGGGACAGGGGTTCACCCCTCCACTTT; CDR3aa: CSARGDRGSPLHF
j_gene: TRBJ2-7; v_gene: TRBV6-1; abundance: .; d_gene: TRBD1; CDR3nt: TGTGCCAGCAGCATCCGGGACAGGGTATCCTACGAGCAGTACTTC; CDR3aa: CASSIRDRVSYEQYF
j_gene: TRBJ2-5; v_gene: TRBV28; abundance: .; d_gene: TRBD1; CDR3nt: TGTGCCACTACAGGGGGGAGAGAGACCCAGTACTTC; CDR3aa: CATTGGRETQYF